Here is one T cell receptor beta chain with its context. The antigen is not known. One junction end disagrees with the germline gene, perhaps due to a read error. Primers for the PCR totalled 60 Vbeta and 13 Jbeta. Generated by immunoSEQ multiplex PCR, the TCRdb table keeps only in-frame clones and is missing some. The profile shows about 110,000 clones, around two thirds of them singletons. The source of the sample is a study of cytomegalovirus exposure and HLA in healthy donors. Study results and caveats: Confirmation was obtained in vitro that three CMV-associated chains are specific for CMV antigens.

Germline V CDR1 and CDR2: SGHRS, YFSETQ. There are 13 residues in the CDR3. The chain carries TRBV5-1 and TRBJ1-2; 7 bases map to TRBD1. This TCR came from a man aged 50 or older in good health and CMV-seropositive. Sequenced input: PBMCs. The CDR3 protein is CASSLADRSGDTF. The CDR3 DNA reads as TGCGCCAGCAGCTTGGCGGACAGGAGTGGCGACACCTTC.